The sequence of this TCR beta chain was determined in a study of blood T cell repertoires in COVID-19. The protocol was immunoSEQ multiplex PCR, while the TCRdb copy is restricted to in-frame clones and leaves out a portion. The sample lists about 150,000 clones, roughly 89% occurring once. The CDR3 consists of 15 residues. Germline CDR1 is LGHDT and CDR2 is YNNKEL (reference sequence). V was cut by 0 bases and J by 6 bases, with 11 bases left in between. The chain is built from TRBV3-1 (or the pseudogene TRBV3-2) and TRBJ2-2; a weak D match, TRBD1 (6 bases). The sample comprised peripheral blood. This TCR was recovered from a man in his fifties with acute or convalescent COVID-19. CDR3 in amino acids: CASSQDYRVPGELFF. The CDR3 region has the DNA TGTGCCAGCAGCCAAGATTACAGGGTTCCCGGGGAGCTGTTTTTT.